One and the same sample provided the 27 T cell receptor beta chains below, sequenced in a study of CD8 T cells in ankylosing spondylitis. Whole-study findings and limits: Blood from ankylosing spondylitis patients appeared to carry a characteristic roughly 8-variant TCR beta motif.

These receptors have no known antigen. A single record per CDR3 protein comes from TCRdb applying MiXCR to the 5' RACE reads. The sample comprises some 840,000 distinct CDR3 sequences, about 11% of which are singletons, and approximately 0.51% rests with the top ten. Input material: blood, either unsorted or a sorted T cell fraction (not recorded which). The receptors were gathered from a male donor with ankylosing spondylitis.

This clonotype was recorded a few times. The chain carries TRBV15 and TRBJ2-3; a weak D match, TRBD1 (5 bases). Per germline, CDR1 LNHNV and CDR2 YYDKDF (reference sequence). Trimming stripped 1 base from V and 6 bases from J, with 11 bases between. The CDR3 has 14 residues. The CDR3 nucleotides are TGTGCCACCAGCAGAGGGGGCTTTTCCGATACGCAGTATTTT. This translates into CATSRGGFSDTQYF.

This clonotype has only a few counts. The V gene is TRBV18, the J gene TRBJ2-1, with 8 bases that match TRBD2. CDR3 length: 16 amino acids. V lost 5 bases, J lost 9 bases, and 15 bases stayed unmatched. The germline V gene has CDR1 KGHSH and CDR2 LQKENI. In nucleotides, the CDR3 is TGTGCCAGCTCAGCTCGGGCGGGACTAGTTGGAGGTGAGCAGTTCTTC. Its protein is CASSARAGLVGGEQFF.

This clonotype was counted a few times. The CDR3 region is CASTPSDTGELFF. The DNA of the CDR3 is TGCGCCAGCACCCCGTCTGACACCGGGGAGCTGTTTTTT. V gene TRBV5-1 combines with J gene TRBJ2-2; no clear D gene. Between the trimmed V and J ends, which lost 6 bases and 3 bases, there was a span of 9 bases. The CDR3 spans 13 residues. The germline gives CDR1 SGHRS, CDR2 YFSETQ.

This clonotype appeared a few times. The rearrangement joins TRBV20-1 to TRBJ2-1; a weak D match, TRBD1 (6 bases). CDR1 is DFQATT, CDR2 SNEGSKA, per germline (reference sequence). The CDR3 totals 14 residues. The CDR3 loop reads CSPGQGNTYNEQFF. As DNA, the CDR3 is TGCAGCCCTGGCCAGGGGAACACCTACAATGAGCAGTTCTTC.

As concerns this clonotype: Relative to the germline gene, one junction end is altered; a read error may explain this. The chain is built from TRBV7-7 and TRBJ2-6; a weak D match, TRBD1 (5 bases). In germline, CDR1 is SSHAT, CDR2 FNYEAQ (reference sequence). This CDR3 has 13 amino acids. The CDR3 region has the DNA TGTGCTAGCAGCGCGGACAGGGCCAACGTCCTGACTTTC. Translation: CASSADRANVLTF.

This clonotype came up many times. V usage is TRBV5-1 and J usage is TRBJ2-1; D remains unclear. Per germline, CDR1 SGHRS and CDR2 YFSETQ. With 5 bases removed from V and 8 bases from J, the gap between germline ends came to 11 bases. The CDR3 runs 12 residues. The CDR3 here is CASRIVYDEQFF. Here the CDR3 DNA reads TGCGCCAGCAGGATAGTATATGATGAGCAGTTCTTC.

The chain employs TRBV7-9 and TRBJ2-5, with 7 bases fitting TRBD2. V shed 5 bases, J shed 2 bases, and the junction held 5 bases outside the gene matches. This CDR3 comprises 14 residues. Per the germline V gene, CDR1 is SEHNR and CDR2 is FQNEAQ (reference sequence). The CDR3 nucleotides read TGTGCCAGCAGCGCGAGCGGGGTACAAGAGACCCAGTACTTC. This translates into CASSASGVQETQYF. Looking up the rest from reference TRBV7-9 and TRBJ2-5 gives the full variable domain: DTGVSQNPRHKITKRGQNVTFRCDPISEHNRLYWYRQTLGQGPEFLTYFQNEAQLEKSRLLSDRFSAERPKGSFSTLEIQRTEQGDSAMYLCASSASGVQETQYFGPGTRLLVL.

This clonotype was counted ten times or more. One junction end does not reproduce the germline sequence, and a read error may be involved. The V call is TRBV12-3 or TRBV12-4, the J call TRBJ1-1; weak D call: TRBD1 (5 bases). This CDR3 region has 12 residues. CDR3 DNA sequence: TGTGCCAGCAGCTTAGGACAAGATAGAACTTTCTTT. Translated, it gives CASSLGQDRTFF.

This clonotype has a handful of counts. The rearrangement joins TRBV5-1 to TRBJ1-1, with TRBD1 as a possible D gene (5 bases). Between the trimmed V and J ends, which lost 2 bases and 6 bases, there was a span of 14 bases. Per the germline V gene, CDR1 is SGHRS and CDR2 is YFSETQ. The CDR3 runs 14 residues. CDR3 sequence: CASSFDSLGAEAFF. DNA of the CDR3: TGCGCCAGCAGCTTCGACAGTCTGGGAGCTGAAGCTTTCTTT.

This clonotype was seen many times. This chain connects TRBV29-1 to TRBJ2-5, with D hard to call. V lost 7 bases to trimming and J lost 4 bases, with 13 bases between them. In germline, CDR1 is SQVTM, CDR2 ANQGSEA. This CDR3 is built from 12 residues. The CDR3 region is CSADPRRETQYF. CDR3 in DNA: TGCAGCGCTGACCCAAGGAGAGAGACCCAGTACTTC. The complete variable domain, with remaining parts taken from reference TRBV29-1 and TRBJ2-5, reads SAVISQKPSRDICQRGTSLTIQCQVDSQVTMMFWYRQQPGQSLTLIATANQGSEATYESGFVIDKFPISRPNLTFSTLTVSNMSPEDSSIYLCSADPRRETQYFGPGTRLLVL.

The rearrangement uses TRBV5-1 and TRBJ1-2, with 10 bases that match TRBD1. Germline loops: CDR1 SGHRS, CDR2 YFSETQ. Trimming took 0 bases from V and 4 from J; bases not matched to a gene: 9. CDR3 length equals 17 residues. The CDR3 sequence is CASSLVGQGTSLYGYTF. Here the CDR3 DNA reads TGCGCCAGCAGCTTGGTGGGACAGGGGACCTCCCTCTATGGCTACACCTTC.

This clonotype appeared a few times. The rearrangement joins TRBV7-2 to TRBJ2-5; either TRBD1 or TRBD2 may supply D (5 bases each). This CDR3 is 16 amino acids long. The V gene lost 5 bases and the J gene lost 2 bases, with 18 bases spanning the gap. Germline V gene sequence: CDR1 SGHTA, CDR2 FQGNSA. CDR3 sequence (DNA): TGTGCCAGCAGCCCCCGTCGTTGGGGGAGTCAAGAGACCCAGTACTTC. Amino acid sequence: CASSPRRWGSQETQYF.

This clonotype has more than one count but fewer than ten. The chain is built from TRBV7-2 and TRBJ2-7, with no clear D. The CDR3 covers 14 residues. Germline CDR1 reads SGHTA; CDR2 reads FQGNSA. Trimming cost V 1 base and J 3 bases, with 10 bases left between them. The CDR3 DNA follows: TGTGCCAGCAGCTTAGGGCTAGTTGTCTACGAGCAGTACTTC. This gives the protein CASSLGLVVYEQYF. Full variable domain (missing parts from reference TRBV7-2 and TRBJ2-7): GAGVSQSPSNKVTEKGKDVELRCDPISGHTALYWYRQSLGQGLEFLIYFQGNSAPDKSGLPSDRFSAERTGGSVSTLTIQRTQQEDSAVYLCASSLGLVVYEQYFGPGTRLTVT.

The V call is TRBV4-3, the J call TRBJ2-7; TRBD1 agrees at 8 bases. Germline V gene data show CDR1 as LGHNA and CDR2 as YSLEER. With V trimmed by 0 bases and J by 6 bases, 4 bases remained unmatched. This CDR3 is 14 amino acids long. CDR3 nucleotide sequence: TGCGCCAGCAGCCAAGATCCCGACAGGGGCGAGCAGTACTTC. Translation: CASSQDPDRGEQYF.

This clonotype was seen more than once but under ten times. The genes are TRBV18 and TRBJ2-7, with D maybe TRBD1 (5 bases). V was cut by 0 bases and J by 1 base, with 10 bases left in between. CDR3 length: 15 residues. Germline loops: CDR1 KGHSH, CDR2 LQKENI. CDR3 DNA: TGTGCCAGCTCACCACCCGGCAGGGCATCCTACGAGCAGTACTTC. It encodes CASSPPGRASYEQYF.

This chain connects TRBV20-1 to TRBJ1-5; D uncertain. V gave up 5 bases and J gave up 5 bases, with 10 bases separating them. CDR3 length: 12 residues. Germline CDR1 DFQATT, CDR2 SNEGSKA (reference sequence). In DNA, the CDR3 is TGCAGTGCTTCGAACGTAGATCAGCCCCAGCATTTT. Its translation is CSASNVDQPQHF.

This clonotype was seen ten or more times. The CDR3 sequence: CATSREAGAPTSTDTQYF. In DNA form, the CDR3 reads TGTGCCACCAGCAGAGAAGCGGGTGCACCCACTAGCACAGATACGCAGTATTTT. The chain is built from TRBV15 and TRBJ2-3; possibly TRBD2 for D (6 bases). CDR3 length: 18 residues. Trimming removed 0 bases from V and 0 bases from J, with 16 bases in between. Looked up from germline, CDR1 is LNHNV and CDR2 is YYDKDF (reference sequence).

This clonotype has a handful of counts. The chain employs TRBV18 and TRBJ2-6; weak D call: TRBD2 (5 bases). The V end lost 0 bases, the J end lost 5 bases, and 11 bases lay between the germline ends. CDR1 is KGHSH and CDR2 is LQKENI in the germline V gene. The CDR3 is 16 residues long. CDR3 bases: TGTGCCAGCTCACCACCCGCGGGTTCCTGGGCCAACGTCCTGACTTTC. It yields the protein CASSPPAGSWANVLTF. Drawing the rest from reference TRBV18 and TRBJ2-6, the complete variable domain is NAGVMQNPRHLVRRRGQEARLRCSPMKGHSHVYWYRQLPEEGLKFMVYLQKENIIDESGMPKERFSAEFPKEGPSILRIQQVVRGDSAAYFCASSPPAGSWANVLTFGAGSRLTVL.

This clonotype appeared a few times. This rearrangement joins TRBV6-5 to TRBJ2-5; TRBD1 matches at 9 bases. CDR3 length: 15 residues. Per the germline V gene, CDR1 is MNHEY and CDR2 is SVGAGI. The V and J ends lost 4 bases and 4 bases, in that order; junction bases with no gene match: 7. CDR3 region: CASSSGQGSPETQYF. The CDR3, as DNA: TGTGCCAGCAGTTCCGGACAGGGGAGCCCAGAGACCCAGTACTTC.

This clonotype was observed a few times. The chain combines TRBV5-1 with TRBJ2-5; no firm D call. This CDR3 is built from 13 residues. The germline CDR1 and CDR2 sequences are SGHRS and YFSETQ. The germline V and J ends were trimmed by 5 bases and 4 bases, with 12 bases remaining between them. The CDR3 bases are TGCGCCAGCAGTCCGCCTTCTCCAGAGACCCAGTACTTC. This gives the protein CASSPPSPETQYF. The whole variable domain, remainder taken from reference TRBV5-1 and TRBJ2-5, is KAGVTQTPRYLIKTRGQQVTLSCSPISGHRSVSWYQQTPGQGLQFLFEYFSETQRNKGNFPGRFSGRQFSNSRSEMNVSTLELGDSALYLCASSPPSPETQYFGPGTRLLVL.

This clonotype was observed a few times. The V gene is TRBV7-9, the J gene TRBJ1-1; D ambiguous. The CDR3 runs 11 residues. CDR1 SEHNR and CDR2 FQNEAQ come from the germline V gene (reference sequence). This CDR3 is CASGLGTEAFF. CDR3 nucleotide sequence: TGTGCAAGCGGGTTGGGCACTGAAGCTTTCTTT. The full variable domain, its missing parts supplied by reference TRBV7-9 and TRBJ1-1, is DTGVSQNPRHKITKRGQNVTFRCDPISEHNRLYWYRQTLGQGPEFLTYFQNEAQLEKSRLLSDRFSAERPKGSFSTLEIQRTEQGDSAMYLCASGLGTEAFFGQGTRLTVV.

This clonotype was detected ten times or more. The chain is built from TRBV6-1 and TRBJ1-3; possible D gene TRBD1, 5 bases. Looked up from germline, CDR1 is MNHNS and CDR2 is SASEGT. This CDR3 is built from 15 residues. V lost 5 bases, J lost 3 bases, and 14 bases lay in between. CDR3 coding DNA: TGTGCCAGCAGTCTGCGGGGGGATGGTGGAAACACCATATATTTT. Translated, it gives CASSLRGDGGNTIYF.

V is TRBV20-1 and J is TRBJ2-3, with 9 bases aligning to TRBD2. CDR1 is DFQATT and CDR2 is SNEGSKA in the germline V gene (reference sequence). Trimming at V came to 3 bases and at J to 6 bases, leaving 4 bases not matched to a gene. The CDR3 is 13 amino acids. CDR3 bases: TGCAGTGCTAGCGGCGGGGGGGCGGATACGCAGTATTTT. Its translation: CSASGGGADTQYF.

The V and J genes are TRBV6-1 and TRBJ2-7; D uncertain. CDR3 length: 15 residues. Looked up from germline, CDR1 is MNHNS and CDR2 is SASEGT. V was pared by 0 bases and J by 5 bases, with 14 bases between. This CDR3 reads CASSEAKVERDEQYF. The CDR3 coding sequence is TGTGCCAGCAGTGAAGCGAAAGTAGAACGGGACGAGCAGTACTTC.

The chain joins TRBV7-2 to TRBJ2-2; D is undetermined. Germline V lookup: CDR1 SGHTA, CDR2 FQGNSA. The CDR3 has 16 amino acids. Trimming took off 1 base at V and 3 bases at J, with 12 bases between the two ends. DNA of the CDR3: TGTGCCAGCAGCTTAGAGTCCCGCGGCTACACCGGGGAGCTGTTTTTT. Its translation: CASSLESRGYTGELFF.

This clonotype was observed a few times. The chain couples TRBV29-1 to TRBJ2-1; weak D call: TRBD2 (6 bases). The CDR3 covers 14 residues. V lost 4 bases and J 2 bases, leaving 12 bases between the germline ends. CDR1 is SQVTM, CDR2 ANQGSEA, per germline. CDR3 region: CSVVLGSPYNEQFF. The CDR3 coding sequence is TGCAGCGTTGTTCTCGGGAGCCCCTACAATGAGCAGTTCTTC.

The CDR3 bases are TGTGCCAGCAGCTCCCGTGTGACGGAGACCCAGTACTTC. Protein: CASSSRVTETQYF. The rearrangement uses TRBV7-2 and TRBJ2-5; D not certain. V lost 4 bases, J lost 5 bases, and 11 bases lay in between. Germline values: CDR1 SGHTA, CDR2 FQGNSA. CDR3 length: 13 amino acids.